This TCR beta chain was captured by sequencing in a study of blood T cell repertoires in COVID-19. The overall study: The United States, Italy and Spain supplied acute and convalescent COVID-19 samples. PBMCs, B-cell-depleted T cells, or T cells provided the cDNA or gDNA that made up the material.

In terms of age and location, participants ranged from roughly 18 to 100 years and lived in about two dozen US areas. Participants were placed into cohorts based on the clinical history they reported. Per germline, CDR1 SGHAT and CDR2 FQNNGV. V lost 1 base and J lost 8, with 11 bases in between. The CDR3 is made up of 13 amino acids. TCRdb keeps only in-frame clones here, not all; method: immunoSEQ multiplex PCR. The sample holds about 370,000 clones; around 92% are singletons and the top ten take 1.5% to 2%. This sequence joins TRBV11-2 and TRBJ1-2; tentative D call: TRBD1 (6 bases). The source material was PBMCs or T cells enriched from blood (not recorded which). The receptor was isolated from a woman aged 30 to 39 who had recovered from COVID-19. CDR3 in amino acids: CASSLGTGRGYTF. The DNA of the CDR3 is TGTGCCAGCAGCTTAGGAACAGGGCGCGGCTACACCTTC.